This TCR beta chain was identified in a study of regulatory T cells in long-lasting Graves disease. The study's findings and limits: Among samples with persistent disease, TRBV28, TRBJ1-2 and TRBJ2-5 were favored.

The ends were cut back, 6 bases at V and 1 base at J, with 12 bases in the middle. The CDR3 spans 14 residues. Germline CDR1 reads SEHNR; CDR2 reads FQNEAQ (reference sequence). Time point specified: newly diagnosed GD, antithyroid drugs for less than 3 months. Construction of the TCR library relied on RNA isolated from PBMCs. This clonotype was seen repeatedly, ten times or more. Its antigen remains unknown. With iRepertoire HTBI primers and Arm-PCR of CDR3 regions, TCR beta libraries were built. TCRdb redid the calling of the multiplex PCR reads with MiXCR, one entry per CDR3 protein. The sample lists 450,000 to 500,000 distinct CDR3 sequences, 15% to 20% occurring once. The sample was also linked to a second study, of T cells in Graves' hyperthyroidism and ophthalmopathy.

The source was peripheral blood mononuclear cells (PBMCs), collected at new diagnosis, from a patient treated with antithyroid drugs. The chain uses TRBV7-9 and TRBJ1-1, with D uncertain. The sequence came from a man aged 35 to 55 with Graves disease. The CDR3 DNA is TGTGCCAGCAGTCCTGGGCCGCCGAACACTGAAGCTTTCTTT. It encodes CASSPGPPNTEAFF.